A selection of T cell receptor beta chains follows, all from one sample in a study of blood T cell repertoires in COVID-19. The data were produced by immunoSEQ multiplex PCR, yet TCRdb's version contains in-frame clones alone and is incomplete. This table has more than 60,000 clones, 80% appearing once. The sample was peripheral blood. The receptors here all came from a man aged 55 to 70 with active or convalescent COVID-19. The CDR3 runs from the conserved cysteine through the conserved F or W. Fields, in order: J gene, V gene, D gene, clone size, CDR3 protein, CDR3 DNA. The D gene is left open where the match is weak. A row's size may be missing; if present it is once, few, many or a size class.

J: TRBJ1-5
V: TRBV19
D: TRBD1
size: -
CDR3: CASSAGGRGNQPQHF
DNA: TGTGCCAGTAGTGCAGGGGGCAGAGGCAATCAGCCCCAGCATTTT

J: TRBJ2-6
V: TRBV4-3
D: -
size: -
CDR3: CASSQEGQGSYSGANVLTF
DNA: TGCGCCAGCAGCCAAGAAGGGCAGGGCTCTTACTCTGGGGCCAACGTCCTGACTTTC

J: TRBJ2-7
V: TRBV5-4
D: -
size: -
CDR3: CASSLDGRAASEQYF
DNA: TGTGCCAGCAGCTTGGACGGGCGGGCAGCCTCCGAGCAGTACTTC

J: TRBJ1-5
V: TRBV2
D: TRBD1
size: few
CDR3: CASSRGQGNQPQHF
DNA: TGTGCCAGCAGCAGGGGACAGGGGAATCAGCCCCAGCATTTT

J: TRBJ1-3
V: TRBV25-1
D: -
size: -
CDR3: CASSGAGGNTIYF
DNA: TGTGCCAGCAGTGGGGCTGGTGGAAACACCATATATTTT

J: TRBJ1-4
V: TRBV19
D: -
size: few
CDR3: CASRQGPANEKLFF
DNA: TGTGCCAGTAGACAGGGTCCGGCTAATGAAAAACTGTTTTTT

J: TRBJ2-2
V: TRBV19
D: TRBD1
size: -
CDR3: CASSGWTGGASGELFF
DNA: TGTGCCAGTAGTGGGTGGACAGGGGGCGCAAGCGGGGAGCTGTTTTTT

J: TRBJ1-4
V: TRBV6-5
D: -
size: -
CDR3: CASSSPRANEKLFF
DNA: TGTGCCAGCAGTTCCCCCAGGGCTAATGAAAAACTGTTTTTT

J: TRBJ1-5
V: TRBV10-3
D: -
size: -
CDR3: CAISESTGVSNQPQHF
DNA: TGTGCCATCAGTGAATCTACAGGCGTTAGCAATCAGCCCCAGCATTTT

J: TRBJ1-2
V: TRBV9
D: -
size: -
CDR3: CASSAQGSYGYTF
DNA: TGTGCCAGCAGTGCACAAGGGAGCTATGGCTACACCTTC

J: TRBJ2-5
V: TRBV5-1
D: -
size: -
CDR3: CASSSYEGGDQETQYF
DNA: TGCGCCAGCAGCTCCTATGAGGGTGGGGACCAAGAGACCCAGTACTTC

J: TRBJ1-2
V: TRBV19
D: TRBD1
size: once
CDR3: CASSILSGGDYGYTF
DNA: TGTGCCAGTAGTATCCTCTCAGGGGGCGACTATGGCTACACCTTC

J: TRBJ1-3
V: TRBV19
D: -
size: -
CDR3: CATKGGNSGNTIYF
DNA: TGTGCCACCAAGGGGGGGAACTCTGGAAACACCATATATTTT

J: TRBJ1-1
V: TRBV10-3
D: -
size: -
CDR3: CAISERGKDTEAFF
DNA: TGTGCCATCAGTGAGAGGGGTAAGGACACTGAAGCTTTCTTT

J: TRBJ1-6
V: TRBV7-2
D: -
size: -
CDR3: CASSSSRGGGGNSPLHF
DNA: TGTGCCAGCAGCTCCAGTCGGGGAGGGGGAGGAAACTCACCCCTCCACTTT

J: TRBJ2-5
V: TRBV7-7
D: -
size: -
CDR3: CASSFMGTGYQETQYF
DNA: TGTGCTAGCAGCTTTATGGGCACGGGGTACCAAGAGACCCAGTACTTC

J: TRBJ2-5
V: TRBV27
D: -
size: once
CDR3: CASSLNRGVQETQYF
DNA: TGTGCCAGCAGCCTGAATCGCGGGGTCCAAGAGACCCAGTACTTC

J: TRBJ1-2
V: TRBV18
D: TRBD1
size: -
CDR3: CASSPSSGGDYGYTF
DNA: TGTGCCAGCTCGCCCTCCTCAGGGGGCGACTATGGCTACACCTTC

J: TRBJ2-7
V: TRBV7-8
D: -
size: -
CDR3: CASSPPRVGIYEQYF
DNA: TGTGCCAGCAGCCCCCCAAGGGTCGGGATCTACGAGCAGTACTTC

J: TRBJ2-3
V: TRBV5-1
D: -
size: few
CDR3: CASSLALGLERAPTDTQYF
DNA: TGCGCCAGCAGCTTGGCCCTCGGGTTGGAGCGGGCGCCCACAGATACGCAGTATTTT

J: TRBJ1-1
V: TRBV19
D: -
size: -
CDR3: CASSIMELSTAEAFF
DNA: TGTGCCAGTAGTATAATGGAACTCTCGACAGCTGAAGCTTTCTTT

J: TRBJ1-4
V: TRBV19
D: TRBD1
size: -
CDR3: CASSTGQAFATNEKLFF
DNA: TGTGCCAGTAGTACCGGACAGGCCTTTGCAACTAATGAAAAACTGTTTTTT

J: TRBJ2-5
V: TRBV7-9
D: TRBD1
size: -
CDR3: CASSQPTGLETQYF
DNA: TGTGCCAGCAGCCAACCGACAGGGTTGGAGACCCAGTACTTC

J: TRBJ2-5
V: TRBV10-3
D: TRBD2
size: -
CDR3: CAIRGSGGPREETQYF
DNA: TGTGCCATCAGGGGTAGCGGGGGGCCTAGAGAAGAGACCCAGTACTTC

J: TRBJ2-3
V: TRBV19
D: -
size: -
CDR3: CASSIDYISTDTQYF
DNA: TGTGCCAGTAGTATAGATTACATTAGCACAGATACGCAGTATTTT

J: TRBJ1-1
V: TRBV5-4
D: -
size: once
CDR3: CASSLESGNTEAFF
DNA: TGTGCCAGCAGCTTGGAGTCAGGGAACACTGAAGCTTTCTTT